Listed below are T cell receptor beta chains from one sample, sequenced in a study of blood T cell repertoires in COVID-19. Clones were sequenced by immunoSEQ multiplex PCR, and TCRdb holds only the in-frame ones, with some missing. The sample consists of tens of thousands of clones, about 93% of them appearing once. Sequencing input: peripheral blood. The receptor set was obtained from a human donor in a cohort sampled during active COVID-19. CDR3s include the opening cysteine and the closing phenylalanine or tryptophan. A D gene is named only where the DNA matches it firmly.

d_call j_call v_call cdr3_nt cdr3_aa
- TRBJ1-1 TRBV4-1 TGCGCCAGCAGCCAAGTTAAGGGAGCGACTGAAGCTTTCTTT CASSQVKGATEAFF
TRBD1 TRBJ2-3 TRBV7-2 TGTGCCAGCAGCTTAGGAGGACAGGGGGCAGATACGCAGTATTTT CASSLGGQGADTQYF
- TRBJ2-7 TRBV2 TGTGCCAGCAGTACCGGGACAAAGGTTTACGAGCAGTACTTC CASSTGTKVYEQYF
TRBD1 TRBJ1-1 TRBV27 TGTGCCACCCAACTTTTTCGAACAGGGGCCGCAGAAGCTTTCTTT CATQLFRTGAAEAFF
- TRBJ1-1 TRBV5-8 TGTGCCAGCAGCCGGCGGGGGGGGAGGGAAACTGAAGCTTTCTTT CASSRRGGRETEAFF
TRBD2 TRBJ2-2 TRBV7-9 TGTGCCAGCAGCCCTACTAGCGGGAGGAACACCGGGGAGCTGTTTTTT CASSPTSGRNTGELFF
- TRBJ1-1 TRBV6-6 TGTGCCAGCAGTTTCCCAGGGAACACTGAAGCTTTCTTT CASSFPGNTEAFF
- TRBJ1-2 TRBV18 TGTGCCAGCTCGCTAGGGGTTTATGGCTACACCTTC CASSLGVYGYTF
TRBD1 TRBJ1-2 TRBV3-1/TRBV3-2 TGTGCCAGCAGCCACCGGACAGGGGGATATGGCTACACCTTC CASSHRTGGYGYTF
- TRBJ1-5 TRBV4-1 TGCGCCAGCAGCCAAGATATGGGGGCAGGGTTCAATCAGCCCCAGCATTTT CASSQDMGAGFNQPQHF
TRBD2 TRBJ2-1 TRBV27 TGTGCCAGCAGGTTAGCGGGAGGGTCATATGAGCAGTTCTTC CASRLAGGSYEQFF
- TRBJ2-6 TRBV7-6 TGTGCCAGCAGCTTAACCACTCAACGCTCTGGGGCCAACGTCCTGACTTTC CASSLTTQRSGANVLTF
- TRBJ2-5 TRBV5-1 TGCGCCAGCAGCTTGACAGCCAGGCCAGAAGAGACCCAGTACTTC CASSLTARPEETQYF
TRBD2 TRBJ2-2 TRBV18 TGTGCCAGCTCACCCGTGGGAGGGTCCCCGCTGGACACCGGGGAGCTGTTTTTT CASSPVGGSPLDTGELFF
TRBD2 TRBJ2-7 TRBV12-3/TRBV12-4 TGTGCCAGCGCGGGGGGGCCCACCTACGAGCAGTACTTC CASAGGPTYEQYF
TRBD1 TRBJ2-7 TRBV6-5 TGTGCCAGCAGTCGTACAGGGGAGAGCTCCTACGAGCAGTACTTC CASSRTGESSYEQYF
TRBD1 TRBJ1-6 TRBV30 TGTGCCTGGAGTCTGGGACAGGGACGTTCACCCCTCCACTTT CAWSLGQGRSPLHF
TRBD1 TRBJ2-7 TRBV6-1 TGTGCCAGCAGTGACAGGGGGCTGGCCTACGAGCAGTACTTC CASSDRGLAYEQYF
- TRBJ2-3 TRBV27 TGTGCCAGCAGTTTGGCGGTGACAGATACGCAGTATTTT CASSLAVTDTQYF
TRBD2 TRBJ2-3 TRBV27 TGTGCCAGCAGTTTATCCCTAGCGGGGGGGCCGGATACGCAGTATTTT CASSLSLAGGPDTQYF
- TRBJ2-2 TRBV5-5 TGTGCCAGCAGCTTAGGGGCCACCGGGGAGCTGTTTTTT CASSLGATGELFF
- TRBJ1-3 TRBV3-1/TRBV3-2 TGTGCCAGCAGCCCCGGGACTCTAGGAGGAAACACCATATATTTT CASSPGTLGGNTIYF
- TRBJ1-1 TRBV6-5 TGTGCCAGCAGTTACTCGTTGCGTTCGAACACTGAAGCTTTCTTT CASSYSLRSNTEAFF
- TRBJ1-5 TRBV7-2 TGTGCCAGCAGCTTGCGCGGGCAGTTCTATAGCAATCAGCCCCAGCATTTT CASSLRGQFYSNQPQHF
TRBD2 TRBJ2-1 TRBV6-6 TGTGCCAGCAGTCGGGGCCGACTAGCGGGTCTCAATGAGCAGTTCTTC CASSRGRLAGLNEQFF
TRBD1 TRBJ1-1 TRBV5-6 TGTGCCAGCAGCTGGGACAGGGGGTCTGAAGCTTTCTTT CASSWDRGSEAFF
- TRBJ2-1 TRBV6-5 TGTGCCAGCAGTTATTCGGGTGAGCAGTTCTTC CASSYSGEQFF
- TRBJ1-2 TRBV5-4 TGTGCCAGCAGTCCCCCGGGATTAGATGGCTACACCTTC CASSPPGLDGYTF